The source of this T cell receptor beta chain is a study of shared clonotypes between healthy human individuals. This clone was detected only a few times. Its antigen is unknown. Whole-study findings and limits: Represented diversity (both genetic and exposure-history) was limited by the small number of donors. Unshared clonotypes carried lower generation probabilities than those common to all four donors.

V trimming: 3 bases; J trimming: 6 bases; junction bases outside the gene matches: 5. This CDR3 comprises 13 residues. The V gene's germline CDR1 is KGHSH and CDR2 LQKENI. In the authors' workflow: Junction-only immunoSEQ sequences carried no quality scores, so filtering differed. The protocol was immunoSEQ multiplex PCR, while the TCRdb copy is restricted to in-frame clones and leaves out a portion. V, J and clone size are taken as reported in that table, and D and trimming were inferred from the DNA itself. The sample lists hundreds of thousands of clones; less than 96% were seen once. It was into CD45RA+ naive and CD45RA-negative memory subsets that the CD4+ cells were split.

The receptor was isolated from a woman in her twenties or thirties in good health. The chain has TRBV18 and TRBJ2-7, with 7 bases aligning to TRBD1. The sequencing sample was made of naive CD4+ T cells sorted from blood. As to subset: CD45RA+ positively selected. Written as DNA, the CDR3 is TGTGCCAGCTCACCCGACAGGGTCCGCGAGCAGTACTTC. Its protein product is CASSPDRVREQYF. Full variable domain (missing parts from reference TRBV18 and TRBJ2-7): NAGVMQNPRHLVRRRGQEARLRCSPMKGHSHVYWYRQLPEEGLKFMVYLQKENIIDESGMPKERFSAEFPKEGPSILRIQQVVRGDSAAYFCASSPDRVREQYFGPGTRLTVT.